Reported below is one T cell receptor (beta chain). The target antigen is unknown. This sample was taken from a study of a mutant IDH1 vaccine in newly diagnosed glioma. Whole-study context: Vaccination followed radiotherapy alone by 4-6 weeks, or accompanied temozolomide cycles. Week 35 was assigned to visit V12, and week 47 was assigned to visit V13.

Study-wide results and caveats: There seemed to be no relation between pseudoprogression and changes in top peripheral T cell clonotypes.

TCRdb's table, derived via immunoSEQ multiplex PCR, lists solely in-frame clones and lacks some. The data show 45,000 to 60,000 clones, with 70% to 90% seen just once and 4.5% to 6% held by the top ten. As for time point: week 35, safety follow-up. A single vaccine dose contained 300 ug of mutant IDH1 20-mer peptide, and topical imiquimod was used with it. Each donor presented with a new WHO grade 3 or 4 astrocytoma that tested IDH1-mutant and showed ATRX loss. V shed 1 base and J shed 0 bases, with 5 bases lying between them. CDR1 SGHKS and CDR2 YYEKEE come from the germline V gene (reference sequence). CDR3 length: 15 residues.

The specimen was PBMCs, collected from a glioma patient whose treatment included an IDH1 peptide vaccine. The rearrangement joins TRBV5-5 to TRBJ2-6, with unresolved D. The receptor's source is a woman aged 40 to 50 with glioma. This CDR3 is CASSLILSGANVLTF. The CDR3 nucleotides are TGTGCCAGCAGCTTGATCCTCTCTGGGGCCAACGTCCTGACTTTC.